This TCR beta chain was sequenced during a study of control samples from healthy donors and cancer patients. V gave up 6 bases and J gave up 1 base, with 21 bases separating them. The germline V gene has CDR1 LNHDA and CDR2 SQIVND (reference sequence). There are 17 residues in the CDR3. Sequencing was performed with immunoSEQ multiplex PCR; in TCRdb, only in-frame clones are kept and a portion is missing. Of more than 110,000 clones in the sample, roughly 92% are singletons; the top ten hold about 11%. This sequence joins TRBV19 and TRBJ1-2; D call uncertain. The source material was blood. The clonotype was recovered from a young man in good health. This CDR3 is CASSQVAGSFNNYGYTF. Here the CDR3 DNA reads TGTGCCAGTAGCCAGGTAGCAGGCAGCTTTAATAACTATGGCTACACCTTC. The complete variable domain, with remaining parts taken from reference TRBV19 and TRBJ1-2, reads DGGITQSPKYLFRKEGQNVTLSCEQNLNHDAMYWYRQDPGQGLRLIYYSQIVNDFQKGDIAEGYSVSREKKESFPLTVTSAQKNPTAFYLCASSQVAGSFNNYGYTFGSGTRLTVV.